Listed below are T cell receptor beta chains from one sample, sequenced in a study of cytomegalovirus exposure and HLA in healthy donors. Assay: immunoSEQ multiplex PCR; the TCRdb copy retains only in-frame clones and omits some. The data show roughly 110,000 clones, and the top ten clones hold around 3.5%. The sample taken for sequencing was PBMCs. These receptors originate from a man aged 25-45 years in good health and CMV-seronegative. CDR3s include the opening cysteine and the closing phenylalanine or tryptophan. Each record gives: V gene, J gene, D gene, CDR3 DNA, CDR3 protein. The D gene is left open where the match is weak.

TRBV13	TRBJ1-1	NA	TGTGCCAGCAGCTTAGTAGATGGTAAAGCTTTCTTT	CASSLVDGKAFF
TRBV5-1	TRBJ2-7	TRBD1	TGCGCCAGCAGCACCTACAGGGGGCAGGGCTACGAGCAGTACTTC	CASSTYRGQGYEQYF
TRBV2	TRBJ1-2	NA	TGTGCCAGCAGTGAATCGACAGGTTTCGACTATGGCTACACCTTC	CASSESTGFDYGYTF
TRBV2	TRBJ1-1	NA	TGTGCGGCTGGACGCGGGGGCACTGAAGCTTTCTTT	CAAGRGGTEAFF
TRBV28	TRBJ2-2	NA	TGTGCCAGCAGTTTAGCGGGGACCCCCGTCGGGGAGCTGTTTTTT	CASSLAGTPVGELFF
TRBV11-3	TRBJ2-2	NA	TGTGCCAGCAGCTTTACTAACACCGGGGAGCTGTTTTTT	CASSFTNTGELFF
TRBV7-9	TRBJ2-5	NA	TGTGCCAGCAGCTTAGGGGCGGCGGGACGCAGAAACTTCCAAGAGACCCAGTACTTC	CASSLGAAGRRNFQETQYF
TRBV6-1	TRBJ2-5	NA	TGTGCCAGCAGTTCGACGGGAAACCAAGAGACCCAGTACTTC	CASSSTGNQETQYF
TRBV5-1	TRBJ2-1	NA	TGCGCCAGCAGCTTGTATCAGGGCGGCTCCTACAATGAGCAGTTCTTC	CASSLYQGGSYNEQFF
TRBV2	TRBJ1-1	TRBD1	TGTGCCAACCGGACAGGGGACATGAACACTGAAGCTTTCTTT	CANRTGDMNTEAFF
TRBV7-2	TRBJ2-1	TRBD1	TGTGCCAGCAGCTTTGCGGCAGGGGGCTACAATGAGCAGTTCTTC	CASSFAAGGYNEQFF
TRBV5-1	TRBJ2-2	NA	TGCGCCAGCAGCTTTGTCTTCCCCGGGGAGCTGTTTTTT	CASSFVFPGELFF
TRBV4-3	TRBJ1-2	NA	TGCGCCAGCGCCCGGACAGCGACTAACTATGGCTACACCTTC	CASARTATNYGYTF
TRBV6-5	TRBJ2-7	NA	TGTGCCAGCAGTTACGATTCCTCGGGAGCAGGCGAGCAGTACTTC	CASSYDSSGAGEQYF
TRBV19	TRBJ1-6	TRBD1	TGTGCCAGTAGTTCCAGGGGGGTTGCCAGCACGAGCTCCTATAATTCACCCCTCCACTTT	CASSSRGVASTSSYNSPLHF
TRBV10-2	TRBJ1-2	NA	TGCGCCAGCAGTGATCGGGGAATTTTCTATGGCTACACCTTC	CASSDRGIFYGYTF
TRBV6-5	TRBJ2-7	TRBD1	TGTGCCAGCAGTTCCGGGACAGGGTTCTTCTACGAGCAGTACTTC	CASSSGTGFFYEQYF
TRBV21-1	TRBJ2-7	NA	TGTGCCAGCAGCAAGCCCCGATCCTGTTGGCCCCAGATCGGACAGGGAATACTGAAGTACTTC	CASSKPRSCWPQIGQGILKYF
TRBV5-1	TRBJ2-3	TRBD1	TGCGCCAGCAGCTTCGGGGACAGGACAGATACGCAGTATTTT	CASSFGDRTDTQYF
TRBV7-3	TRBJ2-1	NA	TGTGCCAGCAGCTTATCGGGTAATGAGCAGTTCTTC	CASSLSGNEQFF
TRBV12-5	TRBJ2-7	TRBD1	TGTGCTAGTGGTTTGCACAGGGGCGCGAGCTCCTACGAGCAGTACTTC	CASGLHRGASSYEQYF
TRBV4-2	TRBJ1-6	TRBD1	TGTGCCAGCACCGTAACCGGGACAGAGAATTCACCCCTCCACTTT	CASTVTGTENSPLHF
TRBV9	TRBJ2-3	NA	TGTGCCAGCAGCGTAGCAGGGGGGAGGGATACGCAGTATTTT	CASSVAGGRDTQYF
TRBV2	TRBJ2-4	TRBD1	TGTGCCAGCAGTGTCCGGACAGGGCTAGCCAAAAACATTCAGTACTTC	CASSVRTGLAKNIQYF
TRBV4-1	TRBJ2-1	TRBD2	TGCGCCAGCAGCCAAGTCGCGGGGGGCCTCTACAATGAGCAGTTCTTC	CASSQVAGGLYNEQFF
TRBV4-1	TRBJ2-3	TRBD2	TGCGCCAGCAGCCAAGCCAGCGGGGGGCTCACAGATACGCAGTATTTT	CASSQASGGLTDTQYF
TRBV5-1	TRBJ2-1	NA	TGCGCCAGCAGCTTGGATGGCGCGAGGGCCAATGAGCAGTTCTTC	CASSLDGARANEQFF
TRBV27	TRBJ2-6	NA	TGTGCCAGCAGTCCAGGAGGCTCGGGGGCCAACGTCCTGACTTTC	CASSPGGSGANVLTF
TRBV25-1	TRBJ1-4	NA	TGTGCCAGCAGAGCGGCCCACGGTAGTGAGGAAAAACTGTTTTTT	CASRAAHGSEEKLFF
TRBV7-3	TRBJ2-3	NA	TGTGCCAGCAGCTTAATAGGGAGTACAGATGCGCAGTATTTT	CASSLIGSTDAQYF